The clone carrying this T cell receptor beta chain was observed many times. Antigen specificity is unknown. TCRdb analysed the 5' RACE reads with MiXCR anew, one entry per CDR3 protein. The sample holds about 59,000 distinct CDR3 sequences, about an eighth seen once. Germline V gene data show CDR1 as LGHNA and CDR2 as YNFKEQ. Trimming shortened V by 3 bases and J by 1 base, and 15 bases separated the two germline ends. The CDR3 runs to 16 residues. This sample was taken from a study of neurological immune-mediated disorders. Whole-study findings and limits: The absence of shared CDR3 amino acid sequences among expanded clones across subjects suggests private repertoires in all groups.

This sequence originates from a woman aged 60-75 years with HTLV-1-associated myelopathy (HAM/TSP). Sample: PBMCs. The J gene is TRBJ1-1, the V gene TRBV4-2; the D gene is possibly TRBD1 (6 bases). The CDR3 bases are TGTGCCAGCAGCCACCCGCCGGGACAAACGAACACTGAAGCTTTCTTT. Translation: CASSHPPGQTNTEAFF.